This T cell receptor (beta chain) comes out of a study of PD-1 blockade in classical Hodgkin lymphoma. This clone was seen only a few times. TCRdb keeps only in-frame clones here, not all; method: immunoSEQ multiplex PCR. The repertoire holds about 28,000 clones, with around 77% as singletons. Time point given: cycle 4 day 1 (C4D1), after more than 5 weeks of nivolumab. Each of the patients experienced relapse following autologous stem cell transplantation, and their brentuximab vedotin exposure differed. Germline V gives CDR1 LNHDA, CDR2 SQIVND (reference sequence). The V end was cut by 5 bases, the J end by 2 bases, with 16 bases between. The CDR3 loop spans 16 amino acids.

The material was peripheral blood mononuclear cells (PBMCs), obtained before the fourth cycle of nivolumab. The chain links TRBV19 to TRBJ1-5, with D perhaps TRBD1 (5 bases). This clonotype was obtained from a human donor with classical Hodgkin lymphoma. In DNA, the CDR3 is TGTGCCAGTAGTCCCTTAGGGGTAACGGGCAATCAGCCCCAGCATTTT. Translating gives CASSPLGVTGNQPQHF. Full variable domain (rest looked up from reference TRBV19 and TRBJ1-5): DGGITQSPKYLFRKEGQNVTLSCEQNLNHDAMYWYRQDPGQGLRLIYYSQIVNDFQKGDIAEGYSVSREKKESFPLTVTSAQKNPTAFYLCASSPLGVTGNQPQHFGDGTRLSIL.